This T cell receptor beta chain comes out of a study of blood T cell repertoires in COVID-19. Looking at the study overall: The samples span acute and convalescent COVID-19 from the United States, Italy and Spain.

Assay used: immunoSEQ multiplex PCR; TCRdb lists only in-frame clones, some missing. The sample has under 100,000 clones, approximately 80% seen once. Germline lookup yields CDR1 SGHDT and CDR2 YYEEEE. Trimming took 1 base from V and 7 from J; bases not matched to a gene: 12. The CDR3 covers 17 residues. The source is a woman in her 70s with acute or convalescent COVID-19. Sequencing input: peripheral blood. V gene TRBV5-6 combines with J gene TRBJ2-5; 11 bases are shared with TRBD2. CDR3 loop: CASSLFELAGDIGTQYF. In DNA, the CDR3 is TGTGCCAGCAGCTTGTTCGAACTAGCGGGGGATATTGGGACCCAGTACTTC.